The 6 T cell receptor beta chains below all came from one sample that was sequenced in a study of T cell repertoires in cytomegalovirus infection. Via MiXCR, TCRdb re-called the reads, giving one row per CDR3 protein. The repertoire holds 100,000 or so distinct CDR3 sequences, with less than 25% as singletons. The source material was CD8+ T cells from PBMCs. These TCRs come from a human donor in good health (CMV status not recorded). Some clones in this sample may be carry-over from other donors' samples.

This clonotype was picked up a small number of times. The J gene is TRBJ2-7, the V gene TRBV11-2; TRBD1 matches 9 bases. The CDR3 is 14 residues long. CDR1 and CDR2 from the germline V gene are SGHAT and FQNNGV. The trim removed 6 bases at V and 5 bases at J, leaving 8 bases unmatched. The CDR3 spells CASREDRGENEQYF. DNA for the CDR3: TGTGCCAGCAGGGAGGACAGGGGCGAGAACGAGCAGTACTTC.

This clonotype was observed many times. J is TRBJ1-5 and V is TRBV28; D is undetermined. Germline assignment: CDR1 MDHEN and CDR2 SYDVKM. The CDR3 is 15 residues long. V dropped 5 bases and J dropped 5 bases, with 16 bases sitting between them. CDR3 protein: CASSPLRVEDQPQHF. The CDR3 DNA reads TGTGCCAGCAGTCCACTCCGGGTTGAGGATCAGCCCCAGCATTTT. The variable domain in full, with the rest retrieved from reference TRBV28 and TRBJ1-5, is DVKVTQSSRYLVKRTGEKVFLECVQDMDHENMFWYRQDPGLGLRLIYFSYDVKMKEKGDIPEGYSVSREKKERFSLILESASTNQTSMYLCASSPLRVEDQPQHFGDGTRLSIL.

The CDR3 nucleotides are TGCAGTGCCGAAGACGAAGGGGTCTATTCACCCCTCCACTTT. Its protein product is CSAEDEGVYSPLHF. The rearrangement joins TRBV20-1 to TRBJ1-6, with D tentatively TRBD1 (5 bases). The CDR3 has 14 residues. Germline CDR1 and CDR2: DFQATT and SNEGSKA (reference sequence). Trimming left V 6 bases short and J 8 bases short, with 17 bases between.

This clonotype has only a few counts. The chain links TRBV29-1 to TRBJ2-7, with 8 bases matching TRBD1. The junction had 3 bases not matched to a gene; V was cut back by 2 bases and J by 0 bases. The germline V gene encodes CDR1 SQVTM and CDR2 ANQGSEA. This CDR3 is built from 14 residues. The CDR3 DNA reads as TGCAGCGTTGAAACAGGGGGAAGCTCCTACGAGCAGTACTTC. It codes for CSVETGGSSYEQYF.

The table lists this clonotype with a few counts. The chain joins TRBV4-1 to TRBJ1-4; D ambiguous. V was trimmed by 0 bases and J by 3 bases, leaving 11 bases between them. This CDR3 is 16 amino acids long. Germline CDR1 is MGHRA and CDR2 is YSYEKL. This chain's CDR3 is CASSQDPSDPNEKLFF. The CDR3 DNA reads TGCGCCAGCAGCCAAGACCCGAGCGACCCTAATGAAAAACTGTTTTTT.

This clonotype was detected only a few times. The chain combines TRBV29-1 with TRBJ2-7; maybe TRBD1 (5 bases). CDR1 and CDR2 from the germline V gene are SQVTM and ANQGSEA. Deletions cut 4 bases from V and 0 bases from J, with 7 bases between. There are 12 residues in the CDR3. The CDR3: CSVGGLSYEQYF. CDR3 DNA sequence: TGCAGCGTTGGGGGCCTCTCCTACGAGCAGTACTTC.